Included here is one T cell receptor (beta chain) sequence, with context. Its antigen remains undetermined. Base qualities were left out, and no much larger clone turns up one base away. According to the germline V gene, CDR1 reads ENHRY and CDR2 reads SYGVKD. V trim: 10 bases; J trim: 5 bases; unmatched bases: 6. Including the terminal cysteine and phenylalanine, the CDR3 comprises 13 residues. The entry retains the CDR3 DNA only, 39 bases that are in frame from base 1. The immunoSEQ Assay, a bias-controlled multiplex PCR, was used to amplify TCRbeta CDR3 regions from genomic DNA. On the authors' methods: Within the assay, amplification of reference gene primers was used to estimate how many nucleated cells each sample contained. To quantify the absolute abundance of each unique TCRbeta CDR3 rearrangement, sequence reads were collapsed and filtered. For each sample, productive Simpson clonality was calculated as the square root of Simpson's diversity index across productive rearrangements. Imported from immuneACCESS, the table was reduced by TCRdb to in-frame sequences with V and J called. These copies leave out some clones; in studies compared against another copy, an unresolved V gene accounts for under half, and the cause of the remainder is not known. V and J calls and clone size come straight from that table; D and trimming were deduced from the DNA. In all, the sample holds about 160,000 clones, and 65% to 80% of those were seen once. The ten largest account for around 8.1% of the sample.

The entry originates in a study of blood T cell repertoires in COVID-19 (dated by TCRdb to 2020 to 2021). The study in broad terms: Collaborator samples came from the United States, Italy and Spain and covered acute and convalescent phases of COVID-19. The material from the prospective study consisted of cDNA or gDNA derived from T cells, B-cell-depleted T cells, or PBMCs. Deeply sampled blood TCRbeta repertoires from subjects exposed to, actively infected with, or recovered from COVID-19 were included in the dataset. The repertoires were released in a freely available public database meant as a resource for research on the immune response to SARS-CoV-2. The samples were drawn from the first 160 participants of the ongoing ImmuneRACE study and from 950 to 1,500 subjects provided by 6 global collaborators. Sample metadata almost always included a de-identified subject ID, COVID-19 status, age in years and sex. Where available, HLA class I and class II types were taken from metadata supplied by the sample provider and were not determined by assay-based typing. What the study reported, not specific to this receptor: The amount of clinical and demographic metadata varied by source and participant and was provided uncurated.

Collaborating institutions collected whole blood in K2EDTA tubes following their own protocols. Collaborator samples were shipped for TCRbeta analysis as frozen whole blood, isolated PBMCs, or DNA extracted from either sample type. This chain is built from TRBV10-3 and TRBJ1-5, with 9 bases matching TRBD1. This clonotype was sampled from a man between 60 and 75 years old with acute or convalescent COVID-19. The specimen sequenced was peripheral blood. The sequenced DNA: TGTGCCACCTCACGGGACAGGGATCAGCCCCAGCATTTT. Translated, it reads CATSRDRDQPQHF.